Following are 15 T cell receptor beta chains from one sample sequenced in a study of blood T cell repertoires in COVID-19. TCRdb's table, derived via immunoSEQ multiplex PCR, lists solely in-frame clones and lacks some. Here the sample spans fewer than 45,000 clones, 65% to 80% being singletons. Material for sequencing was peripheral blood. The receptors shown here come from a man aged 55 to 70 with active COVID-19.

This clone has just one count. The V gene is TRBV29-1, the J gene TRBJ1-1, with a possible D match to TRBD1 (5 bases). CDR3 size: 15 residues. Trimming removed 4 bases from V and 1 base from J, with 16 bases in between. From germline, CDR1 is SQVTM and CDR2 ANQGSEA. The CDR3 DNA follows: TGCAGCGTTGCGAGGTACGCGGGGCCGAACACTGAAGCTTTCTTT. This sequence encodes CSVARYAGPNTEAFF.

This clone was seen only a few times. V and J are TRBV11-2 and TRBJ1-3, with 7 bases fitting TRBD1. Germline V gives CDR1 SGHAT, CDR2 FQNNGV. The length of the CDR3 is 14 residues. The ends lost 4 bases at V and 4 bases at J; junction bases unmatched: 4. The CDR3, as DNA: TGTGCCAGCAGCTCCAACAGGGGAGGAAACACCATATATTTT. Translation gives CASSSNRGGNTIYF.

This chain joins TRBV5-4 and TRBJ2-7; D is possibly TRBD1 (5 bases). Germline values: CDR1 SGHNT, CDR2 YYREEE (reference sequence). V lost 0 bases and J lost 6, with 7 bases in between. This CDR3 is built from 12 residues. The chain's CDR3 is CASSLAGLEQYF. The CDR3 region has the DNA TGTGCCAGCAGCTTGGCAGGGCTCGAGCAGTACTTC.

The chain links TRBV9 to TRBJ2-5, with 12 bases aligning to TRBD2. There are 15 residues in the CDR3. V lost 4 bases, J lost 8 bases, and 9 bases stayed unmatched. In germline, CDR1 is SGDLS, CDR2 YYNGEE. CDR3 amino acids: CASSPGTSGPATQYF. CDR3 sequence (DNA): TGTGCCAGCAGCCCTGGGACTAGCGGGCCTGCAACCCAGTACTTC.

The rearrangement links TRBV14 to TRBJ1-2; D remains unclear. Germline V lookup: CDR1 SGHDN, CDR2 FVKESK. The V gene lost 1 base and the J gene lost 6 bases, with 6 bases spanning the gap. The CDR3 spans 12 residues. CDR3 region: CASSQGRDGYTF. The CDR3 DNA follows: TGTGCCAGCAGCCAAGGTCGCGATGGCTACACCTTC.

This chain connects TRBV11-3 to TRBJ2-3; 11 nucleotides match TRBD2. The CDR3 contains 18 residues. The V and J ends lost 0 bases and 6 bases, in that order; junction bases with no gene match: 11. Germline CDR1 and CDR2: SGHNT and YENEEA. CDR3 loop: CASSLEWLAGGVPDTQYF. Here the CDR3 DNA reads TGTGCCAGCAGCTTAGAGTGGCTAGCGGGAGGCGTGCCGGATACGCAGTATTTT. Looking up the rest from reference TRBV11-3 and TRBJ2-3 gives the full variable domain: EAGVVQSPRYKIIEKKQPVAFWCNPISGHNTLYWYLQNLGQGPELLIRYENEEAVDDSQLPKDRFSAERLKGVDSTLKIQPAELGDSAVYLCASSLEWLAGGVPDTQYFGPGTRLTVL.

The table lists this clone with a few counts. The chain recombines TRBV10-3 with TRBJ1-1; D gene ambiguous. The CDR3 totals 14 residues. Germline CDR1 reads ENHRY; CDR2 reads SYGVKD. V lost 0 bases, J lost 5 bases, and 10 bases lay in between. The CDR3 is CAISESAGKTEAFF. As DNA, the CDR3 is TGTGCCATCAGTGAGTCGGCGGGAAAGACTGAAGCTTTCTTT.

This chain joins TRBV7-6 and TRBJ2-1, with TRBD2 matching 10 bases. The CDR3 runs to 15 residues. V lost 2 bases, J lost 9 bases, and 7 bases stayed unmatched. Germline CDR1 and CDR2: SGHVS and FNYEAQ. CDR3 amino acids: CASSLISGGACEQFF. As DNA, the CDR3 is TGTGCCAGCAGCTTAATCAGCGGGGGGGCTTGTGAGCAGTTCTTC.

This chain links TRBV28 with TRBJ2-2, with 7 nucleotides matching TRBD1. CDR1 and CDR2 from the germline V gene are MDHEN and SYDVKM. The V and J ends lost 6 bases and 4 bases, in that order; junction bases with no gene match: 11. This CDR3 is built from 16 residues. For the CDR3, the DNA is TGTGCCAGCAGACTTTCTTTGGCAGGGGGCACCGGGGAGCTGTTTTTT. Amino acids: CASRLSLAGGTGELFF. Full variable domain (missing parts from reference TRBV28 and TRBJ2-2): DVKVTQSSRYLVKRTGEKVFLECVQDMDHENMFWYRQDPGLGLRLIYFSYDVKMKEKGDIPEGYSVSREKKERFSLILESASTNQTSMYLCASRLSLAGGTGELFFGEGSRLTVL.

The sample holds one count of this clone. J is TRBJ1-5 and V is TRBV2; D remains unclear. V lost 2 bases and J lost 4, with 12 bases in between. CDR3 length: 15 amino acids. Per the germline V gene, CDR1 is SNHLY and CDR2 is FYNNEI. The CDR3 nucleotides read TGTGCCAGCAGTGAATCGGATACGGGAAATCAGCCCCAGCATTTT. This sequence encodes CASSESDTGNQPQHF.

The gene calls are TRBV10-3 and TRBJ1-1; D is unresolved. Trimming stripped 0 bases from V and 8 bases from J, with 13 bases between. The CDR3 sequence is 14 residues long. The germline CDR1 and CDR2 sequences are ENHRY and SYGVKD. CDR3 coding DNA: TGTGCCATCAGTGAGTCGTCAGGTCCTGGGGAAGCTTTCTTT. Translated: CAISESSGPGEAFF.

This chain links TRBV27 with TRBJ1-6; 9 bases match TRBD1. CDR1 is MNHEY and CDR2 is SMNVEV in the germline V gene (reference sequence). CDR3 length: 17 residues. The V segment lost 6 bases and the J segment 8 bases; nucleotides outside the gene matches: 14. Written as DNA, the CDR3 is TGTGCCAGCAGATCGACCGGGACAGGGATCTTGTATTCACCCCTCCACTTT. Translation gives CASRSTGTGILYSPLHF.

This chain connects TRBV15 to TRBJ2-1, with 8 bases identical to TRBD2. V lost 0 bases to trimming and J lost 6 bases; unmatched junction nucleotides: 4. Germline V lookup: CDR1 LNHNV, CDR2 YYDKDF (reference sequence). The CDR3 sequence is 15 residues long. CDR3 DNA sequence: TGTGCCACCAGCAGAGAAGCGGGAGTGGGCAATGAGCAGTTCTTC. Its protein is CATSREAGVGNEQFF.

The V gene is TRBV7-6, the J gene TRBJ2-5, with D possibly matching TRBD2 (6 bases). Germline V gives CDR1 SGHVS, CDR2 FNYEAQ. The CDR3 is 12 residues long. V dropped 5 bases and J dropped 5 bases, with 9 bases sitting between them. CDR3 sequence: CASSASDETQYF. CDR3 bases: TGTGCCAGCAGCGCTAGCGACGAGACCCAGTACTTC.

V is TRBV7-2 and J is TRBJ1-6; TRBD1 aligns across 12 bases. The CDR3 is 15 amino acids. V trimming: 11 bases; J trimming: 9 bases; junction bases outside the gene matches: 11. The germline V gene encodes CDR1 SGHTA and CDR2 FQGNSA. CDR3: CAGTGGASYGSPLHF. CDR3 coding DNA: TGTGCCGGGACAGGGGGCGCATCATACGGTTCACCCCTCCACTTT.